This T cell receptor beta chain came from a study of CD8 T cells in ankylosing spondylitis. Notes on the study in general: What seemed typical of ankylosing spondylitis blood was a TCR beta motif built from roughly 8 highly homologous variants. There were earlier reports of some motif variants in reactive arthritis synovial fluid and blood. CD8+ by phenotype, disease-linked clones were relatively rare in peripheral blood.

Germline values: CDR1 DFQATT, CDR2 SNEGSKA (reference sequence). Losses at the gene ends were 7 bases for V and 2 bases for J; bases not matched to a gene: 5. CDR3 length equals 13 residues. TCRdb reprocessed the 5' RACE reads with MiXCR, giving one entry per CDR3 protein. The table has about 240,000 distinct CDR3 sequences, approximately 9% seen once. This clonotype was seen at least ten times. Its specificity is not known. The chain couples TRBV20-1 to TRBJ2-3; the match to TRBD2 covers 8 bases. This sequence was found in a male donor with ankylosing spondylitis or in good health (not recorded which). Sequencing used blood, either unsorted or a sorted T cell fraction (not recorded which). CDR3 bases: TGCAGTGGAGCGACTAGCGCCACAGATACGCAGTATTTT. The encoded protein is CSGATSATDTQYF.